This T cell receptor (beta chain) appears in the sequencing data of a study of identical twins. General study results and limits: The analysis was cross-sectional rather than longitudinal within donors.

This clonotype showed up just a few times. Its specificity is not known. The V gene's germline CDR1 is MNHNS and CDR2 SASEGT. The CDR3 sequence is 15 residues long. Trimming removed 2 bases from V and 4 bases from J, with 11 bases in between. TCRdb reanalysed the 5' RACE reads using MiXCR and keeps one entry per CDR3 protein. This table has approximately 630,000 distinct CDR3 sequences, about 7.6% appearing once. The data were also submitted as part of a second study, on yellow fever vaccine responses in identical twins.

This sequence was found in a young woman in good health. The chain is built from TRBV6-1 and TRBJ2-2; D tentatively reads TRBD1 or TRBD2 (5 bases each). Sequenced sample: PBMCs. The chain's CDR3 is CASSERGEGTGELFF. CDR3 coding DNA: TGTGCCAGCAGTGAAAGGGGAGAAGGCACCGGGGAGCTGTTTTTT.